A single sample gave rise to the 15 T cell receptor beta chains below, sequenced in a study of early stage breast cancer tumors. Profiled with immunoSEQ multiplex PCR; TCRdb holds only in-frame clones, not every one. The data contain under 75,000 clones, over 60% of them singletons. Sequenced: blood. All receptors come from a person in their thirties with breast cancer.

The CDR3 region is CASSELGQGKSPLHF. The CDR3 DNA reads TGTGCCAGCAGTGAATTGGGACAGGGGAAGTCACCCCTCCACTTT. The J gene is TRBJ1-6, the V gene TRBV6-1, with TRBD1 matching 10 bases. The junction had 5 bases not matched to a gene; V was cut back by 2 bases and J by 10 bases. This CDR3 region has 15 residues. Germline CDR1 and CDR2: MNHNS and SASEGT.

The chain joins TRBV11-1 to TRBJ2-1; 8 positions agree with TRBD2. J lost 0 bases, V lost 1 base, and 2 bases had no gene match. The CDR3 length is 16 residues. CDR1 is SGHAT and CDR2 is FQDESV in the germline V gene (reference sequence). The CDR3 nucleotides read TGTGCCAGCAGCTTAGGGCTAGCGGGCTCCTACAATGAGCAGTTCTTC. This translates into CASSLGLAGSYNEQFF.

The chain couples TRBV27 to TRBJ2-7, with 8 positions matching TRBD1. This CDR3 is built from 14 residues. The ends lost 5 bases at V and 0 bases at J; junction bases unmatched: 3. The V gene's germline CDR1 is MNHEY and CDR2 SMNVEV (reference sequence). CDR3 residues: CASSIGTGSYEQYF. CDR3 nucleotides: TGTGCCAGCAGTATAGGGACAGGCTCCTACGAGCAGTACTTC.

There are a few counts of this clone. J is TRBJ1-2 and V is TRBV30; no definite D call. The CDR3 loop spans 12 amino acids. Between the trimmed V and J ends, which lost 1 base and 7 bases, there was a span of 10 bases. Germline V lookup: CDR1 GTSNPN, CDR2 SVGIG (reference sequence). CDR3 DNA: TGTGCCTGGAGTGCCTTAGGAATTGGCTACACCTTC. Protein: CAWSALGIGYTF.

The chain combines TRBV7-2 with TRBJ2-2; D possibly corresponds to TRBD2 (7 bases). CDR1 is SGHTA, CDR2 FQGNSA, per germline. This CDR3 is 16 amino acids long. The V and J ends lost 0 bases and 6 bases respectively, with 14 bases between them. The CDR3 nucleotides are TGTGCCAGCAGCTTAGCGGACAGACTAGCTGCCGGGGAGCTGTTTTTT. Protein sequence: CASSLADRLAAGELFF. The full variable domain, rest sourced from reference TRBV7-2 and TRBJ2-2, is GAGVSQSPSNKVTEKGKDVELRCDPISGHTALYWYRQSLGQGLEFLIYFQGNSAPDKSGLPSDRFSAERTGGSVSTLTIQRTQQEDSAVYLCASSLADRLAAGELFFGEGSRLTVL.

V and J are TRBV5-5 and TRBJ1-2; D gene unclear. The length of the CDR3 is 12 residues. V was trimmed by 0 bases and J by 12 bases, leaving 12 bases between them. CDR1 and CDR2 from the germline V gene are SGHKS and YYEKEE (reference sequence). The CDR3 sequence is CASSLVQDGDTF. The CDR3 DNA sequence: TGTGCCAGCAGCTTGGTCCAGGATGGGGACACCTTC.

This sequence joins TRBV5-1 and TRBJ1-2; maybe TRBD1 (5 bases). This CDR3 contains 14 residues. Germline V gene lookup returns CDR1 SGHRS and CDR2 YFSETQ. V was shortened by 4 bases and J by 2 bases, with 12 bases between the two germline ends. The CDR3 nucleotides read TGCGCCAGCAGCGGGACTGACTGGAACTATGGCTACACCTTC. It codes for CASSGTDWNYGYTF.

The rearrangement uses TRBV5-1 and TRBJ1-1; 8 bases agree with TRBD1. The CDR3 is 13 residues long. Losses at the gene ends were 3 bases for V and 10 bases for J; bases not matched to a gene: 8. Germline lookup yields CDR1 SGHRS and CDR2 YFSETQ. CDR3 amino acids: CASSSTGEWGAFF. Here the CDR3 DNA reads TGCGCCAGCAGCTCGACAGGGGAATGGGGAGCTTTCTTT.

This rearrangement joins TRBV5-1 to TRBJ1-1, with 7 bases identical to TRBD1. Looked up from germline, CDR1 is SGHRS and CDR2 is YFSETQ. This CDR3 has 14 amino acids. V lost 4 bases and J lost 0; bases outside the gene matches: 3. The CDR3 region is CASSRQGMNTEAFF. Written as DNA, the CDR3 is TGCGCCAGCAGCCGACAGGGCATGAACACTGAAGCTTTCTTT.

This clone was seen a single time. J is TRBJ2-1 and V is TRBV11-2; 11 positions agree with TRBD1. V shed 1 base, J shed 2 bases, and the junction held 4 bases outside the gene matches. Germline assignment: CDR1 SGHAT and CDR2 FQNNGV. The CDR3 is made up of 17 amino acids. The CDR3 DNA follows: TGTGCCAGCAGCTTAGGCGTGGGACAGGGGGCCTACAATGAGCAGTTCTTC. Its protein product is CASSLGVGQGAYNEQFF.

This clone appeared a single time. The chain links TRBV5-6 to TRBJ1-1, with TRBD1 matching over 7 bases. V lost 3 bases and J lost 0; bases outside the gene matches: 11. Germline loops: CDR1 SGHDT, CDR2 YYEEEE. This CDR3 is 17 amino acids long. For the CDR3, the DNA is TGTGCCAGCAGCTCCTTGAGGGACAGCTACATGAACACTGAAGCTTTCTTT. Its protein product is CASSSLRDSYMNTEAFF.

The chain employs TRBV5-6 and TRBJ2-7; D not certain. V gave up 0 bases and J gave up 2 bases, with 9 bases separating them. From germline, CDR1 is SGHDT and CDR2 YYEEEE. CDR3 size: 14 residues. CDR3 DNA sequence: TGTGCCAGCAGCTTGGCTGGCAGAACCTACGAGCAGTACTTC. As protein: CASSLAGRTYEQYF.

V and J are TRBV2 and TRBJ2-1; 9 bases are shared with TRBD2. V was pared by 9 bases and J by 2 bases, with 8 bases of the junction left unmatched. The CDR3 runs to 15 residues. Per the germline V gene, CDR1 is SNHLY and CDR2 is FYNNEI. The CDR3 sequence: CASVKREEAYNEQFF. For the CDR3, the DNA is TGTGCCAGTGTTAAGCGGGAGGAGGCCTACAATGAGCAGTTCTTC.

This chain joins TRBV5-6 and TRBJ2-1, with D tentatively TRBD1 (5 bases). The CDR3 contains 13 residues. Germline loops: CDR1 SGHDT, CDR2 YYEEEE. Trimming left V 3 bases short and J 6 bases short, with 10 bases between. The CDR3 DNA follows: TGTGCCAGCAGCTCCGACAGTATCAATGAGCAGTTCTTC. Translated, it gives CASSSDSINEQFF.

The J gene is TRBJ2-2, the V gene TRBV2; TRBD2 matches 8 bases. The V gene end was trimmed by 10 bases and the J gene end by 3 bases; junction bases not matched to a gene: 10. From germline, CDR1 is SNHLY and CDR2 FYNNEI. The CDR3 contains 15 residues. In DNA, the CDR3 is TGTGCCACCCAGCGGGGGCTTAGGGACACCGGGGAGCTGTTTTTT. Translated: CATQRGLRDTGELFF.